A single sample is the source of the 2 T cell receptor beta chains below, sequenced in a study of shared clonotypes between healthy human individuals. Data came from immunoSEQ multiplex PCR; TCRdb stores just in-frame clones and leaves some out. The sample has over 850,000 clones; 78% are singletons. Sequencing was done on a sample of memory CD4+ T cells from PBMCs. The subset denotes: CD45RA-negative fraction. The receptors derive from a man aged 18 to 29 in good health. Some clones in this sample may be carry-over from other donors' samples.

The gene calls are TRBV30 and TRBJ2-1; the D gene is possibly TRBD1 (6 bases). CDR3 size: 11 residues. Germline V gives CDR1 GTSNPN, CDR2 SVGIG (reference sequence). Trimming removed 1 base from V and 9 bases from J, with 7 bases in between. The CDR3 reads CAWSDRAEQFF. As DNA, the CDR3 is TGTGCCTGGAGTGACAGGGCTGAGCAGTTCTTC.

This clone has a count of ten or more. The chain has TRBV9 and TRBJ1-3; D is undetermined. From germline, CDR1 is SGDLS and CDR2 YYNGEE. The CDR3 has 14 residues. Trimming removed 0 bases at V and 0 bases at J, with 4 bases between. This CDR3 reads CASSVDSSGNTIYF. For the CDR3, the DNA is TGTGCCAGCAGCGTAGACAGCTCTGGAAACACCATATATTTT.